This T cell receptor (beta chain) came from a study of blood T cell repertoires in COVID-19. Study-wide background: Some COVID-19 samples were acute and others convalescent; all came from the United States, Italy and Spain. PBMCs, B-cell-depleted T cells, or T cells provided the cDNA or gDNA that made up the material.

In germline, CDR1 is MDHEN, CDR2 SYDVKM. The V gene end was trimmed by 2 bases and the J gene end by 8 bases; junction bases not matched to a gene: 4. CDR3 length: 13 amino acids. Per the original data handling: Estimation of nucleated cell counts was performed using reference gene primer amplification. Generated by immunoSEQ multiplex PCR, the TCRdb table keeps only in-frame clones and is missing some. V, J and clone size reflect that table, while D and trimming were determined from the DNA. This table has about 98,000 clones, almost 80% appearing once. This clone has more than one count but fewer than ten.

The specimen was peripheral blood. The receptor comes from a man aged 60 to 75 with active or convalescent COVID-19. The rearrangement joins TRBV28 to TRBJ1-2; TRBD1 agrees at 8 bases. The CDR3 DNA reads TGTGCCAGCAGTTTACAGGGGGCGGGAGGCTACACCTTC. Translation gives CASSLQGAGGYTF.